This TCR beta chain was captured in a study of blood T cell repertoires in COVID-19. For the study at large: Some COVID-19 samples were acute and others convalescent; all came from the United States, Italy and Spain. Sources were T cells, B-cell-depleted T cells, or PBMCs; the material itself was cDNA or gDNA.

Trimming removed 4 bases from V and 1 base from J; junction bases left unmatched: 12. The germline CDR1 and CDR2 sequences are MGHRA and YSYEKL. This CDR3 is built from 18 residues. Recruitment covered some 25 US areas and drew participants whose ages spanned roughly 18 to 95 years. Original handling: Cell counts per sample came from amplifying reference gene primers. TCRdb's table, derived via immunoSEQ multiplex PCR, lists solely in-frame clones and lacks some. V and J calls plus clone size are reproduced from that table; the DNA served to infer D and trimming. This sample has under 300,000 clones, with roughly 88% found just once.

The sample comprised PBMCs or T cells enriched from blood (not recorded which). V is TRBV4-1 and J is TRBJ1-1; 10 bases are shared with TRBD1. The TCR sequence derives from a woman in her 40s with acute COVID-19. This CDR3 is CASSLTQDRGRENTEAFF. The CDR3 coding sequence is TGCGCCAGCAGCCTCACCCAGGACAGGGGGAGGGAGAACACTGAAGCTTTCTTT.